This TCR beta chain originates from a study of follicular helper T cells after annual influenza vaccination. The assay was immunoSEQ multiplex PCR, and TCRdb's table has in-frame clones only and misses some. Here the sample spans 12,000 to 15,000 clones, roughly 84% being singletons. The time point is: 2014-2015 season, 7 days after vaccination. Findings and caveats of the study: Day 7 ICOS+CD38+ clones were most often found later in ICOS-CD38- cTfh cells. ICOS+CD38+ cTfh clonality change tracked circulating plasmablast frequency change.

As to this clone: Its specificity is not known.

The TCR comes from an adult who received the influenza vaccine. The sequenced sample was CXCR5+ CD38- circulating T follicular helper cells from blood, obtained 7 days after influenza vaccination. Specified subset: circulating Tfh, non-naive CD4+CXCR5+PD-1+ (ICOS+CD38+ or ICOS-CD38-).

The CDR3 is CASSYEREGLEQYF. The CDR3 nucleotides are TGTGCCAGCAGTTACGAGCGGGAGGGCCTCGAGCAGTACTTC. V is TRBV6-5 and J is TRBJ2-7; 10 bases line up with TRBD2. Unmatched junction bases numbered 4, after V lost 2 bases and J lost 6 bases. Germline CDR1 MNHEY, CDR2 SVGAGI. CDR3 size: 14 residues.